The 9 T cell receptor beta chains reported below all come from one sample, sequenced in a study of cytotoxic CD8 clonotypes in ibrutinib-treated CLL (TCRdb year 2021). The library was made by the immunoSEQ multiplex PCR assay. TCRdb holds this immuneACCESS table with in-frame rearrangements only. Some clones are missing; in checked studies, unresolved V genes explain under half, and the rest has no known cause. The table for this sample lists fewer than 55,000 clones; 57% of them were counted only once. The ten largest account for approximately 27% of the sample. The time point label here, explained by the study, means: roughly 2 years on ibrutinib. The sequenced sample was PBMCs, obtained after 24 months of ibrutinib treatment. Source of these receptors: a human donor with chronic lymphocytic leukemia.

Ten or more counts support this clone. The genes are TRBV2 and TRBJ1-6; D not resolved. CDR3 length equals 15 residues. Germline CDR1 and CDR2: SNHLY and FYNNEI. Trimming pared 7 bases from V and 8 bases from J, leaving 18 bases between. The CDR3 nucleotides are TGTGCCAGCATTTCCCTTCTGGGTTTAGATTCACCCCTCCACTTT. Amino acids: CASISLLGLDSPLHF.

This sequence joins TRBV6-5 and TRBJ2-7; 11 positions match TRBD1. The length of the CDR3 is 14 residues. Germline-derived CDR1 and CDR2 are MNHEY and SVGAGI. With 4 bases clipped from V and 4 bases from J, the junction kept 3 bases outside the gene matches. The CDR3 DNA is TGTGCCAGCAGTTGGGGACAGGGGGATTACGAGCAGTACTTC. It is translated as CASSWGQGDYEQYF.

In this sample, this clone turned up once. The chain joins TRBV6-1 to TRBJ1-1, with D possibly being TRBD1 (6 bases). Looked up from germline, CDR1 is MNHNS and CDR2 is SASEGT. There are 15 residues in the CDR3. Between the trimmed V and J ends, which lost 7 bases and 8 bases, there was a span of 23 bases. CDR3 sequence: CASIVGGQGSPEAFF. CDR3 in DNA: TGTGCCAGCATCGTTGGAGGCCAGGGGAGCCCGGAAGCTTTCTTT.

The chain uses TRBV5-4 and TRBJ2-3; 8 bases are shared with TRBD2. Germline V gives CDR1 SGHNT, CDR2 YYREEE (reference sequence). V trimming: 6 bases; J trimming: 2 bases; junction bases outside the gene matches: 5. The CDR3 contains 14 residues. The CDR3 protein is CASMERGTTDTQYF. The CDR3 DNA reads as TGTGCCAGCATGGAGCGGGGGACCACAGATACGCAGTATTTT.

The chain combines TRBV5-6 with TRBJ2-6; D uncertain. Trimming removed 1 base from V and 0 bases from J, with 5 bases in between. Germline assignment: CDR1 SGHDT and CDR2 YYEEEE. This CDR3 has 15 amino acids. The CDR3 region has the DNA TGTGCCAGCAGCTTGCGACGCTCTGGGGCCAACGTCCTGACTTTC. Its protein is CASSLRRSGANVLTF.

The table lists this clone with a count of one. CDR3 DNA sequence: TGCGCCAGCAGTGAGAGCCGAGGACAGGGAGGGGATGCTTTCTTT. Translated: CASSESRGQGGDAFF. The V and J genes are TRBV10-2 and TRBJ1-1, with 8 bases aligning to TRBD1. V lost 2 bases, J lost 11 bases, and 13 bases stayed unmatched. Germline V gives CDR1 WSHSY, CDR2 SAAADI. The CDR3 has 15 amino acids.

This clone showed up just once. This rearrangement joins TRBV6-1 to TRBJ1-5; D not resolved. CDR1 is MNHNS and CDR2 is SASEGT in the germline V gene. This CDR3 has 16 residues. Between the trimmed V and J ends, which lost 1 base and 3 bases, there was a span of 13 bases. The CDR3 DNA sequence: TGTGCCAGCAGTGAAGGGCTTACCCATCCCAATCAGCCCCAGCATTTT. Translating gives CASSEGLTHPNQPQHF.

This clone showed up just a few times. The chain is built from TRBV5-1 and TRBJ2-1; D gene ambiguous. The CDR3 runs 13 residues. Germline lookup yields CDR1 SGHRS and CDR2 YFSETQ. V gave up 7 bases and J gave up 1 base, with 9 bases separating them. CDR3 sequence reads: CASGVSSYNEQFF. CDR3 in DNA: TGCGCCAGCGGGGTGTCGTCCTACAATGAGCAGTTCTTC.

This clone was counted only a few times. This chain links TRBV27 with TRBJ2-4; tentatively, D is TRBD1 (5 bases). V was pared by 8 bases and J by 4 bases, with 15 bases between. The V gene's germline CDR1 is MNHEY and CDR2 SMNVEV (reference sequence). CDR3 length: 14 residues. The CDR3 region is CASATERGKNIQYF. The CDR3 nucleotides read TGTGCCAGCGCGACGGAAAGGGGAAAAAACATTCAGTACTTC.